The rows below give T cell receptor beta chains drawn from one sample of a study of blood T cell repertoires in COVID-19. The repertoire was sequenced with immunoSEQ multiplex PCR; TCRdb's copy has only in-frame clones and lacks some. This table has 250,000 to 300,000 clones, about 88% appearing once. Sequenced: peripheral blood. The receptors here all came from a man younger than 30 with active or convalescent COVID-19. CDR3s include the opening cysteine and the closing phenylalanine or tryptophan. A D gene is named only where the DNA matches it firmly. Rows give clone size only sometimes, using once, few, many, or a class for an expanded clone.

>NA|TRBJ2-1|NA|TRBV30
TGTGCCTGGAGTCCCCATCCTAGTTACAATGAGCAGTTCTTC
CAWSPHPSYNEQFF
>NA|TRBJ2-5|NA|TRBV16
TGTGCCAGCAGCCAATCGGGAGGCCTCCAAGAGACCCAGTACTTC
CASSQSGGLQETQYF
>NA|TRBJ1-2|NA|TRBV4-1
TGCGCCAGCAGCCAGGCGGATCCTAATGGCTACACCTTC
CASSQADPNGYTF
>TRBD2|TRBJ2-5|once|TRBV11-2
TGTGCCAGCGGAGCGGGAGCGGGAGTAGAGACCCAGTACTTC
CASGAGAGVETQYF
>NA|TRBJ2-7|NA|TRBV5-1
TGCGCCAGCAGCTTGGACGTCAGATCCTACGAGCAGTACTTC
CASSLDVRSYEQYF
>TRBD1|TRBJ2-2|NA|TRBV6-5
TGTGCCAGCAGTTACCAGACAGGGGGCGAGCTGTTTTTT
CASSYQTGGELFF
>TRBD2|TRBJ2-1|NA|TRBV24-1
TGTGCCACCAGTGATGGCCCTAGCGGGTTCTCCTACAATGAGCAGTTCTTC
CATSDGPSGFSYNEQFF
>TRBD2|TRBJ2-2|NA|TRBV19
TGTGCCAGTAGTAGCGGGGGATACACCGGGGAGCTGTTTTTT
CASSSGGYTGELFF
>NA|TRBJ1-1|NA|TRBV20-1
TGCAGTAAGGACAGACACACTGAAGCTTTCTTT
CSKDRHTEAFF
>TRBD1|TRBJ1-3|NA|TRBV7-9
TGTGCCAGCAGCTCCGAAACCGCCGGGACAGGGGAAGGAACCATATATTTT
CASSSETAGTGEGTIYF
>NA|TRBJ2-7|NA|TRBV4-1
TGCGCCAGCGCACCCCCCCCCGGGGTAGCTTCCTACGAGCAGTACTTC
CASAPPPGVASYEQYF
>NA|TRBJ1-4|NA|TRBV9
TGTGCCAGCAGCGAGCCCGGAGAGGAAAAACTGTTTTTT
CASSEPGEEKLFF
>TRBD2|TRBJ2-7|NA|TRBV29-1
TGCAGCGTTGAGCGGGAGGGGACCTACGAGCAGTACTTC
CSVEREGTYEQYF
>TRBD2|TRBJ2-1|NA|TRBV6-5
TGTGCCAGCACCCCCGGTAGCGCGGGGGAAAATGAGCAGTTCTTC
CASTPGSAGENEQFF
>TRBD1|TRBJ1-6|NA|TRBV6-5
TGTGCCAGCAGTTACTCGGACAGGGGGGGGTCACCCCTCCACTTT
CASSYSDRGGSPLHF
>TRBD1|TRBJ2-7|NA|TRBV6-1
TGTGCCAGCAGTGAAGTAGGTCAGGGGGCCTACGAGCAGTACTTC
CASSEVGQGAYEQYF
>TRBD1|TRBJ2-2|NA|TRBV5-1
TGCGCCAGCAGCTTGGACAGGGGGCTGGCCGGGGAGCTGTTTTTT
CASSLDRGLAGELFF
>TRBD2|TRBJ2-5|NA|TRBV13
TGTGCCAGCAGACTTACTAGCGGCGGGTCCCAGTACTTC
CASRLTSGGSQYF
>NA|TRBJ1-4|NA|TRBV4-1
TGCGCCAGCCAAGCAGCGCTTAATGAAAAACTGTTTTTT
CASQAALNEKLFF
>TRBD2|TRBJ2-7|NA|TRBV28
TGTGCCAGCAGTCAGGGACTACCGGGAGACTACGAGCAGTACTTC
CASSQGLPGDYEQYF
>NA|TRBJ1-2|few|TRBV5-4
TGTGCCAGCAGCGGAGCAGGACTCGGTGGCTACACCTTC
CASSGAGLGGYTF
>TRBD1|TRBJ2-7|once|TRBV7-9
TGTGCCAGCAGCCCTAGGACGTCCGGGACAGACTCCTACGAGCAGTACTTC
CASSPRTSGTDSYEQYF
>NA|TRBJ2-7|NA|TRBV5-1
TGCGCCAGCAGCCCCCCGCCCCCAGTCTACGAGCAGTACTTC
CASSPPPPVYEQYF
>TRBD2|TRBJ2-3|NA|TRBV7-2
TGTGCCAGCAGCTCCCTAGCGGGGGGTTGGTCAGATACGCAGTATTTT
CASSSLAGGWSDTQYF
>NA|TRBJ2-5|once|TRBV27
TGTGCCAGCAGTTTAAATGGGGGGCAAGAGACCCAGTACTTC
CASSLNGGQETQYF
>NA|TRBJ2-2|few|TRBV30
TGTGCTTGGGCCCCTCCGGGATACGTCGCCGGGGAGCTGTTTTTT
CAWAPPGYVAGELFF
>TRBD2|TRBJ2-4|NA|TRBV30
TGTGCCTGGAGTACCCCAGGGACTAGCGGTAGAAAAAACATTCAGTACTTC
CAWSTPGTSGRKNIQYF
>NA|TRBJ1-1|once|TRBV7-3
TGTGCCAGCAGCTCCGGGGGGCACACTGAAGCTTTCTTT
CASSSGGHTEAFF
>NA|TRBJ2-4|NA|TRBV27
TGTGCCAGCAGTTTATCAACAGGGTTGGGCAAAAACATTCAGTACTTC
CASSLSTGLGKNIQYF
>TRBD1|TRBJ1-6|NA|TRBV5-4
TGTGCCAGCAGCCAATACAGGGGTCCCCTCCACTTT
CASSQYRGPLHF
>NA|TRBJ1-1|few|TRBV2
TGTGCCAGCAAGGCTGCAGGATGGAACACTGAAGCTTTCTTT
CASKAAGWNTEAFF
>TRBD1|TRBJ2-7|NA|TRBV7-9
TGTGCCAGCAGCTTGAGCCGGGACAGGATCCACGAGCAGTACTTC
CASSLSRDRIHEQYF
>TRBD2|TRBJ2-3|NA|TRBV9
TGTGCCAGCAGCCAGGGAGGGGAGAGAGGTACAGATACGCAGTATTTT
CASSQGGERGTDTQYF
>TRBD1|TRBJ1-2|NA|TRBV7-2
TGTGCCAGCAGCTTAGTCGAATGGGGACAGGGATATGGCTACACCTTC
CASSLVEWGQGYGYTF
>NA|TRBJ1-5|NA|TRBV19
TGTGCCAGTAGTATAGAGTCCAGGGCTTGGCAGCCCCAGCATTTT
CASSIESRAWQPQHF
>NA|TRBJ1-2|NA|TRBV9
TGTGCCAGCAGCGTAGGGACATCGGATGGCTACACCTTC
CASSVGTSDGYTF
>TRBD1|TRBJ1-1|NA|TRBV28
TGTGCCACTCGCCCCAGGGGGCAAACTGAAGCTTTCTTT
CATRPRGQTEAFF
>NA|TRBJ2-7|few|TRBV5-4
TGTGCCAGCAGCTTGAATAAAGGTCGGGCCTACGAGCAGTACTTC
CASSLNKGRAYEQYF
>NA|TRBJ2-3|NA|TRBV19
TGTGCCAGTAGTATAGGCCTAATTGATACGCAGTATTTT
CASSIGLIDTQYF
>NA|TRBJ1-1|NA|TRBV6-6
TGTGCCAGCAGTTACATCGGGGGGGGCGCTTTCTTT
CASSYIGGGAFF
>NA|TRBJ1-2|NA|TRBV3-1/TRBV3-2
TGTGCCAGCAGCCTTAGGACAAGGCCCATCTATGGCTACACCTTC
CASSLRTRPIYGYTF
>NA|TRBJ2-7|NA|TRBV3-1/TRBV3-2
TGTGCCAGCAGTCGACAGTCGTACGAGCAGTACTTC
CASSRQSYEQYF
>NA|TRBJ2-7|NA|TRBV5-6
TGTGCCAGCAGCTTGCCCCCAACGGTAAGCTACGAGCAGTACTTC
CASSLPPTVSYEQYF
>NA|TRBJ1-4|NA|TRBV5-1
TGCGCCAGCAGCTTGTGGGAGGGAGATGAAAAACTGTTTTTT
CASSLWEGDEKLFF